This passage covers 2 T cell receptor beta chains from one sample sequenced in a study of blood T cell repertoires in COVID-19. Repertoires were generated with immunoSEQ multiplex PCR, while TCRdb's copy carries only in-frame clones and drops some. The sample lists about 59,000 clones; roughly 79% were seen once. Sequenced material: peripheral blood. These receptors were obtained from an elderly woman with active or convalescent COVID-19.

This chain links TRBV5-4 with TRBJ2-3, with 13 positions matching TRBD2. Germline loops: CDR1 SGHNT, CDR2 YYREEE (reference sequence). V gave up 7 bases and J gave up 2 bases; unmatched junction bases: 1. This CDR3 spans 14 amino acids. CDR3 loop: CASGTSGDTDTQYF. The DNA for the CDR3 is TGTGCCAGCGGGACTAGCGGGGACACAGATACGCAGTATTTT.

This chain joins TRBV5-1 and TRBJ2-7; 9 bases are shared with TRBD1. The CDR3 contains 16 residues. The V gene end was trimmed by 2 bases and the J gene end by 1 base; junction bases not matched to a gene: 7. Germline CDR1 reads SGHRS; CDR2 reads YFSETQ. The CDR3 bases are TGCGCCAGCAGCTTTACAGGGGGCGCGGTGTCCTACGAGCAGTACTTC. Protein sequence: CASSFTGGAVSYEQYF. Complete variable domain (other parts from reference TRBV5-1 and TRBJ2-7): KAGVTQTPRYLIKTRGQQVTLSCSPISGHRSVSWYQQTPGQGLQFLFEYFSETQRNKGNFPGRFSGRQFSNSRSEMNVSTLELGDSALYLCASSFTGGAVSYEQYFGPGTRLTVT.